This T cell receptor (beta chain) stems from a study of post-analysis software for immune sequencing data. Background on the study: Included courses were relapsing-remitting and secondary progressive multiple sclerosis; progressive-relapsing multiple sclerosis was also included.

Comment on this clonotype: Its specificity is not known.

The CDR3 loop spans 15 amino acids. Between the trimmed V and J ends, which lost 5 bases and 3 bases, there was a span of 14 bases. The authors incorporated unique molecular identifiers into the TCR beta cDNA libraries. TCRdb re-called the PCR reads through MiXCR, storing one row per CDR3 protein. The sample lists 150,000 to 200,000 distinct CDR3 sequences; about 30% were seen once. Study-level points and caveats: Strong same-batch co-clustering of samples appeared with F measure clustering. Five TRBV segments, TRBV5-6, TRBV5-1 and TRBV20-1 among them, were found more frequent in patients than controls.

The chain combines TRBV12-3 or TRBV12-4 with TRBJ2-1; D gene uncertain. Specimen: blood. This sequence was found in a girl aged 5 to 17 with multiple sclerosis. The CDR3 nucleotides read TGTGCCAGCAGTCCCCCCCTTAAACTCTACAATGAGCAGTTCTTC. Its translation: CASSPPLKLYNEQFF.